A single sample gave rise to the 9 T cell receptor beta chains below, sequenced in a study of identical twins. TCRdb redid the calling of the 5' RACE reads with MiXCR, one entry per CDR3 protein. The table shows 230,000 or so distinct CDR3 sequences, with around 8% occurring only once. The data were also submitted as part of a second study, on yellow fever vaccine responses in identical twins.

The sample taken for sequencing was CD8+ T cells sorted from blood. These receptors were taken from a woman aged 18 to 35 in good health.

The sample holds a few counts of this clonotype. CDR3 region: CASSSLAASSYNEQFF. The CDR3 DNA follows: TGTGCCAGCAGCTCCCTAGCGGCCAGCTCCTACAATGAGCAGTTCTTC. The chain carries TRBV11-1 and TRBJ2-1; 7 nucleotides line up with TRBD2. Germline V CDR1 and CDR2: SGHAT, FQDESV (reference sequence). The CDR3 has 16 amino acids. Trimming cost V 4 bases and J 0 bases; bases outside gene matches: 6.

This clonotype was detected ten times or more. The chain employs TRBV15 and TRBJ2-7; 9 positions match TRBD2. Germline lookup yields CDR1 LNHNV and CDR2 YYDKDF (reference sequence). The CDR3 sequence is 15 residues long. Trimming cost V 0 bases and J 6 bases; bases outside gene matches: 6. This CDR3 is CATSRDRAGGSEQYF. In DNA form, the CDR3 reads TGTGCCACCAGCAGAGATAGAGCGGGAGGAAGCGAGCAGTACTTC.

The table lists this clonotype with many counts. The gene calls are TRBV24-1 and TRBJ2-1; D tentatively reads TRBD1 or TRBD2 (5 bases each). The CDR3 loop spans 16 amino acids. Germline loops: CDR1 KGHDR, CDR2 SFDVKD. Trimming cost V 4 bases and J 2 bases, with 14 bases left between them. CDR3 sequence: CATSDNSGTTYNEQFF. CDR3 DNA sequence: TGTGCCACCAGTGACAACTCCGGGACCACCTACAATGAGCAGTTCTTC.

The sample holds a few counts of this clonotype. The J gene is TRBJ2-7, the V gene TRBV7-6; D perhaps matches TRBD1 (6 bases). The CDR3 totals 14 residues. Trimming removed 5 bases at V and 4 bases at J, with 15 bases between. CDR1 SGHVS and CDR2 FNYEAQ come from the germline V gene. As DNA, the CDR3 is TGTGCCAGCAGCCCAAGAGGGACACAATACGAGCAGTACTTC. The encoded protein is CASSPRGTQYEQYF.

The rearrangement links TRBV29-1 to TRBJ2-1; 8 nucleotides agree with TRBD2. With 7 bases clipped from V and 0 bases from J, the junction kept 8 bases outside the gene matches. CDR1 is SQVTM and CDR2 is ANQGSEA in the germline V gene. The length of the CDR3 is 15 residues. CDR3 in DNA: TGCAGCGGGGCGGGAGGCCTCACCTCCTACAATGAGCAGTTCTTC. The encoded protein is CSGAGGLTSYNEQFF.

V gene TRBV29-1 combines with J gene TRBJ2-3; 9 bases map to TRBD2. Germline CDR1 is SQVTM and CDR2 is ANQGSEA. V gave up 2 bases and J gave up 4 bases; unmatched junction bases: 10. The CDR3 is made up of 16 amino acids. The DNA of the CDR3 is TGCAGCGTTGAACCGATAGCGGGGGTGGGCGCAGATACGCAGTATTTT. It encodes CSVEPIAGVGADTQYF.

The rearrangement links TRBV20-1 to TRBJ2-7; weak D call: TRBD2 (5 bases). There are 13 residues in the CDR3. Trimming cost V 3 bases and J 4 bases, with 13 bases left between them. Germline CDR1 and CDR2: DFQATT and SNEGSKA (reference sequence). The CDR3 nucleotides read TGCAGTGCTAGGCCCGGGAATGGATACGAGCAGTACTTC. Its translation: CSARPGNGYEQYF.

This clonotype was seen only a few times. This chain uses TRBV5-6 with TRBJ2-7; D unresolved. V lost 0 bases to trimming and J lost 0 bases, with 16 bases between them. CDR3 length: 17 residues. Germline V gene lookup returns CDR1 SGHDT and CDR2 YYEEEE. The CDR3 nucleotides are TGTGCCAGCAGCTTGGAGGTTGGTGGGCCTAGCTCCTACGAGCAGTACTTC. Translation: CASSLEVGGPSSYEQYF. Full variable domain (rest looked up from reference TRBV5-6 and TRBJ2-7): DAGVTQSPTHLIKTRGQQVTLRCSPKSGHDTVSWYQQALGQGPQFIFQYYEEEERQRGNFPDRFSGHQFPNYSSELNVNALLLGDSALYLCASSLEVGGPSSYEQYFGPGTRLTVT.

The J gene is TRBJ2-7, the V gene TRBV7-9; D unclear. CDR1 and CDR2 (germline): SEHNR, FQNEAQ (reference sequence). With 2 bases removed from V and 4 bases from J, the gap between germline ends came to 12 bases. The CDR3 is 14 amino acids. The CDR3 sequence: CASSLPSDGYEQYF. The CDR3 coding sequence is TGTGCCAGCAGCTTACCCTCGGACGGATACGAGCAGTACTTC.